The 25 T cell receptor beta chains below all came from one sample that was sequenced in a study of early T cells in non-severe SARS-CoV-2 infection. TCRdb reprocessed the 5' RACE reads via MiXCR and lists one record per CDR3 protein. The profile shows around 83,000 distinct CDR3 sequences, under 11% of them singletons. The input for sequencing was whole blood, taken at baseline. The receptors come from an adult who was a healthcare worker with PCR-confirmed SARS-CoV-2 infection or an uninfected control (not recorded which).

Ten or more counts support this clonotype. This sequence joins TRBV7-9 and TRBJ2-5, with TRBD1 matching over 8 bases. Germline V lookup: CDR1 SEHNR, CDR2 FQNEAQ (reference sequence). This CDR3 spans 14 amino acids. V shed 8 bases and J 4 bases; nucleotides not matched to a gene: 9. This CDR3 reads CASCTDRGGETQYF. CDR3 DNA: TGTGCCAGCTGCACCGACAGGGGAGGAGAGACCCAGTACTTC.

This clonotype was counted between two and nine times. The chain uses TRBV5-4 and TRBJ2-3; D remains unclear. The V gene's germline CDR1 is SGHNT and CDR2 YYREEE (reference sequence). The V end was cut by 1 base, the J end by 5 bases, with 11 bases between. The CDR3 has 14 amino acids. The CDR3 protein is CASSLFYFRDTQYF. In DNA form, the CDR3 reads TGTGCCAGCAGCTTGTTTTACTTCCGAGATACGCAGTATTTT.

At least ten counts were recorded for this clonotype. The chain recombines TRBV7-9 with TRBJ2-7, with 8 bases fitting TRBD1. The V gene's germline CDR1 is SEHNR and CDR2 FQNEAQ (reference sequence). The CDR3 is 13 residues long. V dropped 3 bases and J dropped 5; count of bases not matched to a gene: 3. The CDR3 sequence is CASSFAGGHEQYF. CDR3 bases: TGTGCCAGCAGCTTTGCAGGGGGCCACGAGCAGTACTTC. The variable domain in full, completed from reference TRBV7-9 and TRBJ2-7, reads DTGVSQNPRHKITKRGQNVTFRCDPISEHNRLYWYRQTLGQGPEFLTYFQNEAQLEKSRLLSDRFSAERPKGSFSTLEIQRTEQGDSAMYLCASSFAGGHEQYFGPGTRLTVT.

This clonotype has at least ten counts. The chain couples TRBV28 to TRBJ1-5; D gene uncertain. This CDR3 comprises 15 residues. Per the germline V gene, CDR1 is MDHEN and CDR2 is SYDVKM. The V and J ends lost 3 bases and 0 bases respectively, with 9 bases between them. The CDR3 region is CASSFGVGSNQPQHF. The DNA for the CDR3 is TGTGCCAGCAGTTTCGGGGTTGGTAGCAATCAGCCCCAGCATTTT.

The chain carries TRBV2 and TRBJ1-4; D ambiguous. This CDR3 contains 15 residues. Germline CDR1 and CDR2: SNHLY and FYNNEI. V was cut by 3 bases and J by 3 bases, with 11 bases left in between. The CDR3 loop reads CASSDLRASNEKLFF. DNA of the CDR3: TGTGCCAGCAGTGATCTCCGGGCGTCTAATGAAAAACTGTTTTTT.

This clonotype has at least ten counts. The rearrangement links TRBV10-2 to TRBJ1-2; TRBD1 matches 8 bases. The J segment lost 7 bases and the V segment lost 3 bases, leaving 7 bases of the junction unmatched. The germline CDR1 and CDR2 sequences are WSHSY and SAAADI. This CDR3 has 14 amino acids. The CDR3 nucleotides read TGCGCCAGCAGTGATTGGACAGGGACGGTTGGCTACACCTTC. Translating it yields CASSDWTGTVGYTF.

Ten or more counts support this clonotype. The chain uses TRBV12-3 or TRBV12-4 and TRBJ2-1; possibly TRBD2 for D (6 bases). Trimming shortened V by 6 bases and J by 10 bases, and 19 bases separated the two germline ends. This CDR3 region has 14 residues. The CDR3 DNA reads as TGTGCCAGCAGCCCAGGGCCGGGACTTCCCGAGCAGTTCTTC. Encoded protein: CASSPGPGLPEQFF.

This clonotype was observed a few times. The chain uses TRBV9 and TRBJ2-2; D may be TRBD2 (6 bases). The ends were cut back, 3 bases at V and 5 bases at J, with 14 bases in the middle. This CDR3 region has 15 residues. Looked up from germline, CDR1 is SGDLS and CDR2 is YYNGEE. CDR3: CASSDGLRGTGELFF. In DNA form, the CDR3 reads TGTGCCAGCAGCGACGGGCTCCGGGGGACCGGGGAGCTGTTTTTT.

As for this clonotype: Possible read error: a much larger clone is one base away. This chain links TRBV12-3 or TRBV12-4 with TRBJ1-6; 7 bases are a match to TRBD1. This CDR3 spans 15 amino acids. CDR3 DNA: TGTGCCAGCAGTCGTCAGACAGGGATTAATTCACCCCCCCACTTT. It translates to CASSRQTGINSPPHF.

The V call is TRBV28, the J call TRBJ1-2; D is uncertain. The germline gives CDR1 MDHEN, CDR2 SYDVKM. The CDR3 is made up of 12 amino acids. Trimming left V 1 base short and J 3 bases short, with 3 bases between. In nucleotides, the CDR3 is TGTGCCAGCAGTTTATTTGACTATGGCTACACCTTC. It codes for CASSLFDYGYTF.

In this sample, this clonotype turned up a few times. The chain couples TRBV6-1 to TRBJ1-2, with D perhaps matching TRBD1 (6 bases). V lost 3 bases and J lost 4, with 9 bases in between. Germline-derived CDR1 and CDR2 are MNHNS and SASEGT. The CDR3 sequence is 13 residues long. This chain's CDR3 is CASSEQGPYGYTF. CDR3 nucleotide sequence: TGTGCCAGCAGTGAGCAGGGGCCCTATGGCTACACCTTC.

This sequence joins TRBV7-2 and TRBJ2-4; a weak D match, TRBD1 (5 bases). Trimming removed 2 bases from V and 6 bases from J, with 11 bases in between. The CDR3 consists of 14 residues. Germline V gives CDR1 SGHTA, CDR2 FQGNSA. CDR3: CASSLRGLSNIQYF. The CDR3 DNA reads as TGTGCCAGCAGCTTAAGGGGCCTATCAAACATTCAGTACTTC.

CDR3 protein: CASSSSASSGNTIYF. In DNA, the CDR3 is TGTGCCAGCAGCTCCAGCGCCAGCTCTGGAAACACCATATATTTT. The chain recombines TRBV7-7 with TRBJ1-3; no definite D call. The CDR3 runs to 15 residues. V dropped 4 bases and J dropped 0 bases, with 10 bases sitting between them. The germline V gene has CDR1 SSHAT and CDR2 FNYEAQ (reference sequence).

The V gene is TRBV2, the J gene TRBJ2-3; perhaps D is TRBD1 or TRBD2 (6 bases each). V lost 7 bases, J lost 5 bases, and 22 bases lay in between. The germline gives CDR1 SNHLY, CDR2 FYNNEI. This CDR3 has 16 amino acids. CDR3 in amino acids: CASTQMGGIPGDTQYF. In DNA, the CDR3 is TGTGCCAGCACTCAAATGGGGGGCATACCTGGAGATACGCAGTATTTT.

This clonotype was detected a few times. The CDR3 loop is CSVRQASFTYTEAFF. The DNA of the CDR3 is TGCAGCGTTCGACAGGCGAGCTTTACTTACACTGAAGCTTTCTTT. V and J are TRBV29-1 and TRBJ1-1; perhaps TRBD1 as D (6 bases). CDR3 length: 15 amino acids. CDR1 SQVTM and CDR2 ANQGSEA come from the germline V gene. V lost 5 bases, J lost 3 bases, and 19 bases lay in between.

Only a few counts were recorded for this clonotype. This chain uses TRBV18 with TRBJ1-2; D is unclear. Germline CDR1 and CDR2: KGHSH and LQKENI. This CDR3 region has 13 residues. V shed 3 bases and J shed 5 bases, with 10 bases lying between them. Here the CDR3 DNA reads TGTGCCAGCTCACCTGGGCGTAGTTATGGCTACACCTTC. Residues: CASSPGRSYGYTF.

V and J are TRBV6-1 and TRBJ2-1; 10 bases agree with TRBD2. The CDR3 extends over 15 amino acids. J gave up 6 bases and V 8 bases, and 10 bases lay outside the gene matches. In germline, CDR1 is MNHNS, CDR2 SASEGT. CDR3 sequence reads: CASGRTAGGGNEQFF. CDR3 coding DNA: TGTGCCAGCGGCCGCACAGCGGGAGGGGGCAATGAGCAGTTCTTC.

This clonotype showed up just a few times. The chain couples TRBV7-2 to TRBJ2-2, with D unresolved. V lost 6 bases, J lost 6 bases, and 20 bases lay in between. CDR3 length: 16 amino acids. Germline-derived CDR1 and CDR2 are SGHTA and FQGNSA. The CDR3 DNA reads TGTGCCAGCAGAGGAATAACCGGGTCCAGCCCCGGGGAGCTGTTTTTT. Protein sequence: CASRGITGSSPGELFF.

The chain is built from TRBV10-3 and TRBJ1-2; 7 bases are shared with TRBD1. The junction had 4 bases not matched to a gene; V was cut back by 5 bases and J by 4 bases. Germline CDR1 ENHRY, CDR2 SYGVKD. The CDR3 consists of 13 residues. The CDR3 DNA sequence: TGTGCCATCAGTACAGGGGACGGCTATGGCTACACCTTC. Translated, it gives CAISTGDGYGYTF.

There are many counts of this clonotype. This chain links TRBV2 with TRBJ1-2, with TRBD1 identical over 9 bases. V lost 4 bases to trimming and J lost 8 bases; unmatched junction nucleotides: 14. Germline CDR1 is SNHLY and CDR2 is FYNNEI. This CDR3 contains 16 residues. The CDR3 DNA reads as TGTGCCAGCAGTGCAGTCCCGGGACAGGGCGCGGGCGGCTACACCTTC. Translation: CASSAVPGQGAGGYTF. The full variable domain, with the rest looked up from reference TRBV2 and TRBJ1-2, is EPEVTQTPSHQVTQMGQEVILRCVPISNHLYFYWYRQILGQKVEFLVSFYNNEISEKSEIFDDQFSVERPDGSNFTLKIRSTKLEDSAMYFCASSAVPGQGAGGYTFGSGTRLTVV.

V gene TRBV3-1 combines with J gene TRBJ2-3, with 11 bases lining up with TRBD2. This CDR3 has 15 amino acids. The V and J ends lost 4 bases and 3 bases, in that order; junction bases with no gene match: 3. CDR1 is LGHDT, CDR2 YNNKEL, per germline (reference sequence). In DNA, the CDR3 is TGTGCCAGCAGCCCCTCTAGCGGGAGGACAGATACGCAGTATTTT. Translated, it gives CASSPSSGRTDTQYF.

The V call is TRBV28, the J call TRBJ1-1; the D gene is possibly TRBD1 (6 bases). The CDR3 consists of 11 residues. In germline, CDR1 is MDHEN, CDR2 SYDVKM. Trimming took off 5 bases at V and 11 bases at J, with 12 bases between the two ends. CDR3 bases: TGTGCCAGCAGTCCATACAGGGTGGCTTTCTTT. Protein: CASSPYRVAFF.

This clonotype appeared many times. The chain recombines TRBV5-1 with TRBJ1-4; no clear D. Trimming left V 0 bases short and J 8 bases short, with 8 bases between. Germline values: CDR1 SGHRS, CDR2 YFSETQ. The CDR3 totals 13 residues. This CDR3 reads CASSLELREKLFF. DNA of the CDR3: TGCGCCAGCAGCTTGGAGTTGCGAGAAAAACTGTTTTTT.

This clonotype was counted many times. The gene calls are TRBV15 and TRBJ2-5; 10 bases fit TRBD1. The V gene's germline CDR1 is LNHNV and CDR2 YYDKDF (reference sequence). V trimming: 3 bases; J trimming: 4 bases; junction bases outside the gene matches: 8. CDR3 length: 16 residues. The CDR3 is CATSRSGTGARETQYF. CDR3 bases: TGTGCCACCAGCAGGTCCGGGACAGGGGCCCGAGAGACCCAGTACTTC.

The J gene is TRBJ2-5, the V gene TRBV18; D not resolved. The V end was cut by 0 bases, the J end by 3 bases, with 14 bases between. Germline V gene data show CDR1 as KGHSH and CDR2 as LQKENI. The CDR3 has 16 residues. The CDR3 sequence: CASSPPMPGPKETQYF. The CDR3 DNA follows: TGTGCCAGCTCACCACCAATGCCAGGACCTAAAGAGACCCAGTACTTC.